The clone carrying this T cell receptor beta chain was detected ten times or more. Antigen unknown. For TCR beta, libraries came from iRepertoire HTBI primers and Arm-PCR of CDR3 regions. TCRdb re-called the multiplex PCR reads through MiXCR, storing one row per CDR3 protein. Of about 400,000 distinct CDR3 sequences in the sample, about a sixth were seen once. The data were taken from a study of regulatory T cells in long-lasting Graves disease. Study-level points and caveats: Investigators studied peripheral blood only, not thyroid tissue.

Time point denoted: newly diagnosed GD, antithyroid drugs for less than 3 months. The TCR library was made from RNA that had been extracted from PBMCs in TRIzol. CDR3 length equals 14 residues. Germline CDR1 ENHRY, CDR2 SYGVKD. Between the trimmed V and J ends, which lost 4 bases and 6 bases, there was a span of 13 bases. This receptor was taken from a female donor with Graves disease. The sample here was peripheral blood mononuclear cells (PBMCs), taken at new diagnosis, from a patient treated with antithyroid drugs. The chain combines TRBV10-3 with TRBJ2-4, with D perhaps matching TRBD1 (6 bases). In nucleotides, the CDR3 is TGTGCCATCAGTGGTGGTGGCAGGGGAAACATTCAGTACTTC. Translated: CAISGGGRGNIQYF.